The 28 T cell receptor beta chains reported below all come from one sample, sequenced in a study of spatial heterogeneity in lung cancer. One entry per CDR3 protein, called by TCRdb with MiXCR from the 5' RACE reads. Of 20,000 to 25,000 distinct CDR3 sequences in the sample, about 4.6% are singletons; the top ten hold about 7%. Described time point: sample taken at primary tumor resection. The specimen was PBMCs, collected at surgery. The receptors were gathered from a male donor with early-stage non-small cell lung cancer.

This clonotype was recorded at least ten times. The chain links TRBV5-6 to TRBJ1-1; no definite D call. Between the trimmed V and J ends, which lost 2 bases and 7 bases, there was a span of 9 bases. CDR1 SGHDT and CDR2 YYEEEE come from the germline V gene. There are 12 residues in the CDR3. CDR3 sequence reads: CASSFDRYEAFF. The CDR3 DNA follows: TGTGCCAGCAGCTTCGATCGTTATGAAGCTTTCTTT.

This clonotype was seen ten or more times. V is TRBV7-2 and J is TRBJ2-1; 7 nucleotides align to TRBD2. In germline, CDR1 is SGHTA, CDR2 FQGNSA. Losses at the gene ends were 5 bases for V and 5 bases for J; bases not matched to a gene: 3. The CDR3 spans 13 residues. CDR3 residues: CASSKGTNNEQFF. In DNA, the CDR3 is TGTGCCAGCAGCAAAGGGACTAACAATGAGCAGTTCTTC.

This clonotype was counted ten times or more. The rearrangement links TRBV9 to TRBJ2-1; 11 nucleotides align to TRBD2. The CDR3 covers 18 residues. The V gene end was trimmed by 4 bases and the J gene end by 4 bases; junction bases not matched to a gene: 13. The V gene's germline CDR1 is SGDLS and CDR2 YYNGEE. CDR3 residues: CASSPRTSGSTSYNEQFF. The CDR3 DNA is TGTGCCAGCAGCCCCCGGACTAGCGGGTCGACCTCATACAATGAGCAGTTCTTC. Complete variable domain (other parts from reference TRBV9 and TRBJ2-1): DSGVTQTPKHLITATGQRVTLRCSPRSGDLSVYWYQQSLDQGLQFLIQYYNGEERAKGNILERFSAQQFPDLHSELNLSSLELGDSALYFCASSPRTSGSTSYNEQFFGPGTRLTVL.

This clonotype was counted ten times or more. The chain recombines TRBV25-1 with TRBJ1-1; D possibly corresponds to TRBD1 (5 bases). The CDR3 sequence is 13 residues long. Germline CDR1 reads MGHDK; CDR2 reads SYGVNS. The V end lost 4 bases, the J end lost 1 base, and 7 bases lay between the germline ends. CDR3 DNA: TGTGCCAGCAGTGCCGGACAGAACACTGAAGCTTTCTTT. Its protein is CASSAGQNTEAFF. The variable domain in full, completed from reference TRBV25-1 and TRBJ1-1, reads EADIYQTPRYLVIGTGKKITLECSQTMGHDKMYWYQQDPGMELHLIHYSYGVNSTEKGDLSSESTVSRIRTEHFPLTLESARPSHTSQYLCASSAGQNTEAFFGQGTRLTVV.

This clonotype was counted many times. The chain uses TRBV28 and TRBJ1-2; D ambiguous. This CDR3 is 11 amino acids long. Trimming stripped 5 bases from V and 4 bases from J, with 5 bases between. Germline CDR1 and CDR2: MDHEN and SYDVKM. The CDR3 sequence: CASSPSYGYTF. In DNA, the CDR3 is TGTGCCAGCAGTCCATCCTATGGCTACACCTTC.

The chain recombines TRBV29-1 with TRBJ2-3, with D perhaps given as TRBD1 or TRBD2 (5 bases each). Germline V gene lookup returns CDR1 SQVTM and CDR2 ANQGSEA. Trimming pared 7 bases from V and 5 bases from J, leaving 13 bases between. The CDR3 covers 12 residues. In DNA form, the CDR3 reads TGCAGCGCAGGGACCGATGGAGATACGCAGTATTTT. Translation: CSAGTDGDTQYF.

At least ten counts were recorded for this clonotype. The genes are TRBV19 and TRBJ2-6, with D possibly TRBD2 on 6 matching bases. V shed 4 bases and J shed 0 bases, with 13 bases lying between them. This CDR3 spans 17 amino acids. Germline values: CDR1 LNHDA, CDR2 SQIVND (reference sequence). The CDR3 DNA follows: TGTGCCAGTAGTAGTGGAGGGAGAGTCTCTGGGGCCAACGTCCTGACTTTC. It encodes CASSSGGRVSGANVLTF.

This clonotype was picked up many times. This chain links TRBV6-5 with TRBJ2-5; 12 nucleotides line up with TRBD2. Germline values: CDR1 MNHEY, CDR2 SVGAGI. The junction had 6 bases not matched to a gene; V was cut back by 1 base and J by 3 bases. The CDR3 length is 17 residues. The CDR3 coding sequence is TGTGCCAGCAGTTACTATCGACTAGCGGGAGTTAAAGAGACCCAGTACTTC. It encodes CASSYYRLAGVKETQYF.

A note on this clonotype: A read error is possible here, since a much larger clone lies one base away. The chain employs TRBV4-3 and TRBJ2-1; 10 bases are shared with TRBD2. The CDR3 is 18 amino acids. From germline, CDR1 is LGHNA and CDR2 YSLEER. CDR3 coding DNA: TGCGCCGGCAGCCAAGATTGGCTAGCGGGAGTTGGCCACAATGAGCAGTTCTTC. Translated, it gives CAGSQDWLAGVGHNEQFF.

This clonotype was detected ten times or more. DNA of the CDR3: TGCGCCAGCAGCCAAGAAAGGGGCGCCCCTTACAATGAGCAGTTCTTC. Protein sequence: CASSQERGAPYNEQFF. The rearrangement joins TRBV4-1 to TRBJ2-1, with D possibly TRBD1 on 5 matching bases. Germline CDR1 and CDR2: MGHRA and YSYEKL. V was clipped by 0 bases and J by 4 bases, with 13 bases between them. CDR3 length: 16 amino acids.

This clonotype has ten or more counts. The chain joins TRBV6-5 to TRBJ1-2; D is perhaps TRBD1 (6 bases). V was shortened by 6 bases and J by 0 bases, with 17 bases between the two germline ends. Germline CDR1 reads MNHEY; CDR2 reads SVGAGI. The CDR3 spans 16 residues. Here the CDR3 DNA reads TGTGCCAGCAGAGACGAAACTGGACAGACTAACTATGGCTACACCTTC. Translated: CASRDETGQTNYGYTF.

This clonotype was observed at least ten times. The chain uses TRBV6-1 and TRBJ1-6, with 7 bases identical to TRBD1. This CDR3 has 16 residues. Germline V gives CDR1 MNHNS, CDR2 SASEGT. V shed 0 bases and J 8 bases; nucleotides not matched to a gene: 7. DNA for the CDR3: TGTGCCAGCAGTGAAGCGATGACAGGGTATCATTCACCCCTCCACTTT. Its translation is CASSEAMTGYHSPLHF.

This clonotype was picked up one time. With a much larger clone just one base away, this may be a read error. This is likely a read error, given that the CDR3 carries no conserved phenylalanine or tryptophan at its end. The rearrangement joins TRBV5-4 to TRBJ2-4, with 12 bases lining up with TRBD1. The CDR3 length is 17 residues. V was pared by 6 bases and J by 0 bases, with 7 bases of the junction left unmatched. The germline gives CDR1 SGHNT, CDR2 YYREEE (reference sequence). The CDR3 nucleotides are TGTGCCAGCACCTCCGGGACAGGGGGCTTAGCCAAAAACATTCAGTACTTA. The encoded protein is CASTSGTGGLAKNIQYL.

The table lists this clonotype with a few counts. This chain joins TRBV20-1 and TRBJ2-4; TRBD1 might be the D (5 bases). This CDR3 is built from 14 residues. Looked up from germline, CDR1 is DFQATT and CDR2 is SNEGSKA (reference sequence). Trimming took 6 bases from V and 4 from J, leaving 16 bases between them. CDR3 coding DNA: TGCAGTGCACCTTCGCCAGGGCCGAAAAACATTCAGTACTTC. Translating gives CSAPSPGPKNIQYF.

This clonotype appeared many times. V is TRBV19 and J is TRBJ2-7, with 8 bases matching TRBD1. V lost 4 bases to trimming and J lost 2 bases; unmatched junction nucleotides: 4. Germline CDR1 reads LNHDA; CDR2 reads SQIVND (reference sequence). The CDR3 has 14 residues. The CDR3 loop reads CASSRTGNTYEQYF. In DNA form, the CDR3 reads TGTGCCAGTAGTAGGACAGGGAATACCTACGAGCAGTACTTC.

This clonotype was picked up many times. J is TRBJ1-1 and V is TRBV10-3; maybe TRBD1 (6 bases). CDR3 length equals 13 residues. V was pared by 10 bases and J by 1 base, with 13 bases between. Germline V gene sequence: CDR1 ENHRY, CDR2 SYGVKD. The CDR3 spells CATSGAPNTEAFF. The CDR3 bases are TGTGCCACCTCAGGGGCGCCGAACACTGAAGCTTTCTTT.

This clonotype counts as medium-sized. The chain combines TRBV12-3 or TRBV12-4 with TRBJ2-5, with TRBD2 matching 8 bases. Trimming cost V 3 bases and J 5 bases; bases outside gene matches: 2. The length of the CDR3 is 13 residues. CDR3 amino acids: CASSFASGETQYF. The CDR3 bases are TGTGCCAGCAGTTTCGCTAGCGGGGAGACCCAGTACTTC.

This clonotype appeared many times. The gene calls are TRBV6-1 and TRBJ2-1; the match to TRBD1 covers 7 bases. The CDR3 contains 15 residues. The J segment lost 9 bases and the V segment lost 8 bases, leaving 16 bases of the junction unmatched. Germline V gives CDR1 MNHNS, CDR2 SASEGT. Here the CDR3 DNA reads TGTGCCAGCCCCGCCGTGGGCAGGGGGAGCGGTGAGCAGTTCTTC. As protein: CASPAVGRGSGEQFF.

This clonotype was counted many times. V usage is TRBV29-1 and J usage is TRBJ1-5; 10 nucleotides align to TRBD1. The germline V gene has CDR1 SQVTM and CDR2 ANQGSEA. V lost 7 bases and J lost 2; bases outside the gene matches: 5. This CDR3 region has 14 residues. The CDR3 bases are TGCAGCGGGATAGGGACAGGGGGCAATCAGCCCCAGCATTTT. Translated: CSGIGTGGNQPQHF.

This clonotype ranks as medium-sized. The chain uses TRBV11-2 and TRBJ1-1; TRBD1 might be the D (5 bases). The CDR3 is 12 residues long. Germline V gene sequence: CDR1 SGHAT, CDR2 FQNNGV. V was trimmed by 4 bases and J by 10 bases, leaving 13 bases between them. The CDR3 DNA reads as TGTGCCAGCAGCTCTCCAACCGGGGGAGCTTTCTTT. Translated: CASSSPTGGAFF.

In its sample, this clonotype was seen many times. J is TRBJ2-3 and V is TRBV11-2, with TRBD2 matching 12 bases. This CDR3 has 16 residues. The trim removed 6 bases at V and 2 bases at J, leaving 6 bases unmatched. The germline V gene encodes CDR1 SGHAT and CDR2 FQNNGV. The CDR3 loop is CASRSGLAGHTDTQYF. The CDR3 DNA sequence: TGTGCCAGCAGATCCGGACTAGCGGGACACACAGATACGCAGTATTTT.

As DNA, the CDR3 is TGTGCCAGCAGTGAAATTGTCGGTAATCAGCCCCAGCATTTT. It codes for CASSEIVGNQPQHF. This sequence joins TRBV2 and TRBJ1-5; D is undetermined. This CDR3 has 14 residues. Germline CDR1 and CDR2: SNHLY and FYNNEI. The germline V and J ends were trimmed by 2 bases and 4 bases, with 9 bases remaining between them.

This clonotype was observed many times. The chain recombines TRBV27 with TRBJ2-3; TRBD2 agrees at 7 bases. Germline CDR1 MNHEY, CDR2 SMNVEV (reference sequence). This CDR3 contains 15 residues. With V trimmed by 7 bases and J by 2 bases, 9 bases remained unmatched. In nucleotides, the CDR3 is TGTGCCAGCATTTCGACTAGCCCCCTCACAGATACGCAGTATTTT. Translated: CASISTSPLTDTQYF.

The table lists this clonotype with many counts. The V and J genes are TRBV28 and TRBJ1-2; D is unclear. From germline, CDR1 is MDHEN and CDR2 SYDVKM. This CDR3 contains 13 residues. Trimming took off 6 bases at V and 5 bases at J, with 13 bases between the two ends. The CDR3 DNA follows: TGTGCCAGCAGCTTGTTGGGAGGTTATGGCTACACCTTC. Amino acid sequence: CASSLLGGYGYTF.

By share of the sample, this clonotype is medium-sized. The CDR3 DNA sequence: TGTGCTAGTGGTTCAACTAGCGGGAGCTACAATGAGCAGTTCTTC. Translated: CASGSTSGSYNEQFF. The V call is TRBV12-5, the J call TRBJ2-1, with 11 bases aligning to TRBD2. Losses at the gene ends were 4 bases for V and 3 bases for J; bases not matched to a gene: 2. The CDR3 loop spans 15 amino acids. Germline CDR1 LGHNT, CDR2 FRNRAP.

There are many counts of this clonotype. The genes are TRBV23-1 and TRBJ2-7; TRBD2 matches 12 bases. TRBV23-1 is reported as an ORF; its role is uncertain. CDR3 length: 16 residues. V shed 6 bases, J shed 1 base, and the junction held 7 bases outside the gene matches. The CDR3 here is CASSRGLAGPSYEQYF. As DNA, the CDR3 is TGCGCCAGCAGCCGAGGACTAGCGGGGCCTTCCTACGAGCAGTACTTC.

The rearrangement joins TRBV20-1 to TRBJ2-3, with D tentatively TRBD2 (6 bases). The CDR3 has 15 residues. Germline-derived CDR1 and CDR2 are DFQATT and SNEGSKA (reference sequence). Trimming took off 6 bases at V and 6 bases at J, with 22 bases between the two ends. The CDR3 DNA follows: TGCAGTGCCGAGACGACGGGGTTCGGGGGTGATACGCAGTATTTT. Residues: CSAETTGFGGDTQYF.

This clonotype came up many times. The genes are TRBV11-2 and TRBJ1-1; D is possibly TRBD1 (5 bases). Germline CDR1 SGHAT, CDR2 FQNNGV. V was clipped by 3 bases and J by 1 base, with 18 bases between them. This CDR3 comprises 17 residues. The CDR3 protein is CASSLRMSVRGNTEAFF. The CDR3 coding sequence is TGTGCCAGCAGCTTGAGGATGTCGGTAAGGGGGAACACTGAAGCTTTCTTT.